This TCR beta chain is from a study of blood T cell repertoires in COVID-19. Study-level information: Spain, Italy and the United States supplied samples that represented acute and convalescent COVID-19.

Authors' data handling: The assay estimated nucleated cells by amplifying reference gene primers. TCRdb's copy holds only in-frame clones and misses some; the assay was immunoSEQ multiplex PCR. The V and J calls and clone size come from that table; D and trimming were worked out from the DNA. The sample has about 120,000 clones, roughly four fifths seen once. The CDR3 is made up of 14 amino acids. The V gene lost 2 bases and the J gene lost 0 bases, with 9 bases spanning the gap. Germline V gene data show CDR1 as SGHRS and CDR2 as YFSETQ. Sequenced material: peripheral blood. The receptor's source is a human donor in a cohort sampled during active COVID-19. The chain recombines TRBV5-1 with TRBJ2-7, with D maybe TRBD1 (5 bases). As DNA, the CDR3 is TGCGCCAGCAGCTTTCAGGGTCTCTCCTACGAGCAGTACTTC. Amino acids: CASSFQGLSYEQYF.